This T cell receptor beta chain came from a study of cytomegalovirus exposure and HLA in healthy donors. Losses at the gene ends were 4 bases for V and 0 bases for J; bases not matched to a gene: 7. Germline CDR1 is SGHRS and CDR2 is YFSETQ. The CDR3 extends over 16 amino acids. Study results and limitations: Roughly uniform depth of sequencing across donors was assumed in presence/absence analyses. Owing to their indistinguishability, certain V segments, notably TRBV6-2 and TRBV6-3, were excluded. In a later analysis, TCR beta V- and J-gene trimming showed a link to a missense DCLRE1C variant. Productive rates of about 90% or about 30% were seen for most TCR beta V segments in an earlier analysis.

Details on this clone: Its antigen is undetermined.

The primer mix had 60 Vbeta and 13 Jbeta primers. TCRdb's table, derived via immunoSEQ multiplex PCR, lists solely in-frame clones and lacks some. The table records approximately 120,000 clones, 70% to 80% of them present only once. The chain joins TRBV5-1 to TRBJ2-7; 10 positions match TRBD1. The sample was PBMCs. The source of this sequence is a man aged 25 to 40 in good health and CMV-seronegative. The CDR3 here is CASSPGQGFLSYEQYF. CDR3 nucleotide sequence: TGCGCCAGCAGCCCGGGACAGGGGTTCCTCTCCTACGAGCAGTACTTC.